One sample yielded the 13 T cell receptor beta chains listed below, sequenced in a study of OX40 agonist ivuxolimab in advanced cancers. The data were produced by immunoSEQ multiplex PCR, yet TCRdb's version contains in-frame clones alone and is incomplete. The sample records tens of thousands of clones, 88% being singletons. The source was CD4+ or CD8+ T cells sorted from blood, collected in a trial of the OX40 agonist ivuxolimab. These receptors were obtained from an adult with an advanced solid tumor such as melanoma, head and neck, liver or kidney cancer.

This chain joins TRBV7-9 and TRBJ2-7; the D gene is possibly TRBD2 (7 bases). V was clipped by 5 bases and J by 2 bases, with 13 bases between them. The germline CDR1 and CDR2 sequences are SEHNR and FQNEAQ (reference sequence). The CDR3 is made up of 14 amino acids. The CDR3 spells CASSPTGTTYEQYF. As DNA, the CDR3 is TGTGCCAGCAGCCCAACAGGGACTACCTACGAGCAGTACTTC.

The J gene is TRBJ2-3, the V gene TRBV6-5; a weak D match, TRBD1 (6 bases). The germline V gene encodes CDR1 MNHEY and CDR2 SVGAGI. This CDR3 has 14 residues. The ends were cut back, 6 bases at V and 3 bases at J, with 13 bases in the middle. CDR3 sequence reads: CASSPTGTTDTQYF. DNA for the CDR3: TGTGCCAGCAGCCCGACAGGAACAACAGATACGCAGTATTTT.

This clone was seen more than once but under ten times. The chain uses TRBV5-1 and TRBJ2-1, with 12 nucleotides matching TRBD2. Germline CDR1 is SGHRS and CDR2 is YFSETQ. J lost 7 bases, V lost 1 base, and 6 bases had no gene match. This CDR3 has 16 residues. The CDR3 sequence: CASSLRLAGDPNEQFF. CDR3 sequence (DNA): TGCGCCAGCAGCTTGCGACTAGCGGGAGATCCTAATGAGCAGTTCTTC.

This clone came up a few times. The chain combines TRBV28 with TRBJ2-4; tentatively, D is TRBD1 (6 bases). The CDR3 contains 19 residues. CDR1 is MDHEN, CDR2 SYDVKM, per germline. Trimming removed 6 bases from V and 0 bases from J, with 24 bases in between. Written as DNA, the CDR3 is TGTGCCAGCAGCCAACGTACCTTAGGGGGTGTGATAGCCAAAAACATTCAGTACTTC. It codes for CASSQRTLGGVIAKNIQYF.

The V call is TRBV25-1, the J call TRBJ1-2; D is perhaps TRBD1 (5 bases). The V gene lost 3 bases and the J gene lost 0 bases, with 11 bases spanning the gap. In germline, CDR1 is MGHDK, CDR2 SYGVNS. The CDR3 is made up of 15 amino acids. The CDR3 nucleotides read TGTGCCAGCAGTGATGGGGGAAAAGCTAACTATGGCTACACCTTC. Translating gives CASSDGGKANYGYTF.

Note on this clone: A much larger clone lies one base from this, so it may be a read error. The CDR3 protein is CASSLRPGLAEETQYF. CDR3 coding DNA: TGTGCCAGCAGTTTGAGACCGGGACTAGCGGAAGAGACCCAGTACTTC. This chain connects TRBV28 to TRBJ2-5, with 11 bases lining up with TRBD2. The CDR3 length is 16 residues. With V trimmed by 3 bases and J by 3 bases, 6 bases remained unmatched. Germline V gene lookup returns CDR1 MDHEN and CDR2 SYDVKM.

The chain links TRBV28 to TRBJ1-5; 7 bases are shared with TRBD1. Germline-derived CDR1 and CDR2 are MDHEN and SYDVKM. The CDR3 has 15 amino acids. The V gene end was trimmed by 7 bases and the J gene end by 2 bases; junction bases not matched to a gene: 8. CDR3 sequence reads: CASTSQGSGNQPQHF. Written as DNA, the CDR3 is TGTGCCAGCACCTCACAGGGGTCGGGCAATCAGCCCCAGCATTTT.

This clone was counted only a few times. The V and J genes are TRBV5-5 and TRBJ2-7, with 8 bases that match TRBD1. The length of the CDR3 is 15 residues. J lost 7 bases, V lost 6 bases, and 15 bases had no gene match. Germline V gene sequence: CDR1 SGHKS, CDR2 YYEKEE (reference sequence). In nucleotides, the CDR3 is TGTGCCAGCATCCCCTCGCCGGACAGGGTGAATGAGCAGTACTTC. It is translated as CASIPSPDRVNEQYF.

This clone came up once. The chain couples TRBV2 to TRBJ2-7; D gene ambiguous. Per the germline V gene, CDR1 is SNHLY and CDR2 is FYNNEI. The CDR3 has 15 residues. V was cut by 5 bases and J by 5 bases, with 19 bases left in between. CDR3 in amino acids: CASSLVAAPGDEQYF. CDR3 DNA sequence: TGTGCCAGCAGTCTTGTGGCGGCTCCTGGGGACGAGCAGTACTTC.

The chain has TRBV7-2 and TRBJ2-2; perhaps D is TRBD1 or TRBD2 (6 bases each). The CDR3 length is 17 residues. Germline CDR1 reads SGHTA; CDR2 reads FQGNSA. Deletions cut 5 bases from V and 0 bases from J, with 16 bases between. CDR3 DNA: TGTGCCAGCAGCCCAGTGGGGGGCGCCGCGAACACCGGGGAGCTGTTTTTT. Translating it yields CASSPVGGAANTGELFF. Based on the CDR3 plus reference TRBV7-2 and TRBJ2-2, the full variable domain is GAGVSQSPSNKVTEKGKDVELRCDPISGHTALYWYRQSLGQGLEFLIYFQGNSAPDKSGLPSDRFSAERTGGSVSTLTIQRTQQEDSAVYLCASSPVGGAANTGELFFGEGSRLTVL.

The CDR3 spells CASSPAQGKGTDTQYF. CDR3 nucleotide sequence: TGCGCCAGCAGCCCAGCACAGGGGAAAGGGACAGATACGCAGTATTTT. The chain couples TRBV4-1 to TRBJ2-3; 7 bases line up with TRBD1. This CDR3 is built from 16 residues. In germline, CDR1 is MGHRA, CDR2 YSYEKL. The V and J ends lost 4 bases and 3 bases, in that order; junction bases with no gene match: 10.

V usage is TRBV19 and J usage is TRBJ1-1, with D unresolved. The CDR3 is made up of 15 amino acids. Germline lookup yields CDR1 LNHDA and CDR2 SQIVND (reference sequence). Trimming cost V 5 bases and J 1 base, with 14 bases left between them. The chain's CDR3 is CASSPQTLTNTEAFF. DNA of the CDR3: TGTGCCAGTAGTCCTCAGACACTTACGAACACTGAAGCTTTCTTT.

The chain recombines TRBV28 with TRBJ1-5; D is possibly TRBD1 (6 bases). V lost 7 bases to trimming and J lost 0 bases, with 13 bases between them. This CDR3 is 15 amino acids long. CDR1 is MDHEN, CDR2 SYDVKM, per germline. CDR3 in amino acids: CASMGGSNSNQPQHF. The CDR3 DNA follows: TGTGCCAGCATGGGGGGCAGCAATAGCAATCAGCCCCAGCATTTT. Together with reference TRBV28 and TRBJ1-5, the CDR3 gives the full variable domain: DVKVTQSSRYLVKRTGEKVFLECVQDMDHENMFWYRQDPGLGLRLIYFSYDVKMKEKGDIPEGYSVSREKKERFSLILESASTNQTSMYLCASMGGSNSNQPQHFGDGTRLSIL.